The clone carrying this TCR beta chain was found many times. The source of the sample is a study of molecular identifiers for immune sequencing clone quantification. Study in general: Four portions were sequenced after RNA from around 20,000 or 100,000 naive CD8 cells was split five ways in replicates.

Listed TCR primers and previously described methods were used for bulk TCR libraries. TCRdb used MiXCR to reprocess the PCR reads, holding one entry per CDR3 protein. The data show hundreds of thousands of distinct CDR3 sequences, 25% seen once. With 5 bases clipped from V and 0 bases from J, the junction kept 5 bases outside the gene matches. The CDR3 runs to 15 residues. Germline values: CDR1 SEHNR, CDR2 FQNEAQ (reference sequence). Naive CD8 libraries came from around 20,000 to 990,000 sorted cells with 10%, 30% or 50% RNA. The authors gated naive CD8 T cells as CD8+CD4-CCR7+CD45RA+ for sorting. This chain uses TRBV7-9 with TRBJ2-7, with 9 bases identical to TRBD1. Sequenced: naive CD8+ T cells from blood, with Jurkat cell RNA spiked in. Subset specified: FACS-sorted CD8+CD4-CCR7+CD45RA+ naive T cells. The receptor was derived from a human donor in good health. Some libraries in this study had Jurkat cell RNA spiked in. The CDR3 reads CASSLDRGPSYEQYF. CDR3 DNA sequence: TGTGCCAGCAGCCTGGACAGGGGCCCCTCCTACGAGCAGTACTTC.